These 18 T cell receptor beta chains originate from one sample sequenced in a study of molecular identifiers for immune sequencing clone quantification. MiXCR, applied by TCRdb to the PCR reads, yields one record per CDR3 protein. The table records more than 550,000 distinct CDR3 sequences, approximately 24% of them present only once. Input material: naive CD8+ T cells from blood, with Jurkat cell RNA spiked in. Stated subset: FACS-sorted CD8+CD4-CCR7+CD45RA+ naive T cells. The receptors derive from a human donor in good health. Some libraries in this study had Jurkat cell RNA spiked in.

The V and J genes are TRBV25-1 and TRBJ2-1, with TRBD2 matching over 8 bases. Germline CDR1 and CDR2: MGHDK and SYGVNS. After removal of 1 base from V and 6 bases from J, the junction contained 5 bases not matched to a gene. The length of the CDR3 is 15 residues. In nucleotides, the CDR3 is TGTGCCAGCAGTGAATCAGGCGGGGGGATCAATGAGCAGTTCTTC. Amino acids: CASSESGGGINEQFF.

The chain joins TRBV30 to TRBJ2-7; the match to TRBD1 covers 9 bases. The CDR3 loop spans 14 amino acids. V lost 3 bases, J lost 4 bases, and 7 bases stayed unmatched. In germline, CDR1 is GTSNPN, CDR2 SVGIG (reference sequence). Written as DNA, the CDR3 is TGTGCCTGGAGCAGACAGGGGGATTTTTACGAGCAGTACTTC. This sequence encodes CAWSRQGDFYEQYF. Using reference TRBV30 and TRBJ2-7 for the parts outside the CDR3, the full variable domain is SQTIHQWPATLVQPVGSPLSLECTVEGTSNPNLYWYRQAAGRGLQLLFYSVGIGQISSEVPQNLSASRPQDRQFILSSKKLLLSDSGFYLCAWSRQGDFYEQYFGPGTRLTVT.

Comment on this clonotype: This may arise from a read error, as a much more abundant clone is one base away. The chain joins TRBV10-3 to TRBJ2-3; D is possibly TRBD1 or TRBD2 (6 bases each). From germline, CDR1 is ENHRY and CDR2 SYGVKD. Trimming removed 6 bases at V and 5 bases at J, with 21 bases between. The CDR3 totals 16 residues. The chain's CDR3 is CAIRSGLLGGIDTQYF. In nucleotides, the CDR3 is TGTGCCATCAGATCGGGACTTCTCGGGGGCATAGATACGCAGTATTTT.

There are many counts of this clonotype. This sequence joins TRBV28 and TRBJ2-1; no firm D call. Per the germline V gene, CDR1 is MDHEN and CDR2 is SYDVKM. Trimming removed 6 bases at V and 2 bases at J, with 11 bases between. The CDR3 sequence is 14 residues long. The CDR3 loop reads CASRPGVAYNEQFF. The CDR3 DNA reads TGTGCCAGCAGGCCTGGAGTTGCCTACAATGAGCAGTTCTTC.

In regard to this clonotype: A much larger clone sits a single nucleotide away, making a read error possible. The chain carries TRBV5-6 and TRBJ2-3, with 10 bases that match TRBD2. This CDR3 is built from 15 residues. Germline CDR1 and CDR2: SGHDT and YYEEEE. The V gene end was trimmed by 0 bases and the J gene end by 7 bases; junction bases not matched to a gene: 5. CDR3: CASSLASGSQNTQYF. DNA of the CDR3: TGTGCCAGCAGCTTGGCTAGCGGGAGTCAAAATACGCAGTATTTT.

This clonotype showed up just a few times. The V and J genes are TRBV28 and TRBJ1-3, with 8 bases lining up with TRBD1. The CDR3 totals 17 residues. The trim removed 4 bases at V and 3 bases at J, leaving 11 bases unmatched. Germline-derived CDR1 and CDR2 are MDHEN and SYDVKM. The DNA of the CDR3 is TGTGCCAGCAGTTCGACCAGGGACAGGTCGTTTGGAAACACCATATATTTT. It codes for CASSSTRDRSFGNTIYF. The variable domain in full, completed from reference TRBV28 and TRBJ1-3, reads DVKVTQSSRYLVKRTGEKVFLECVQDMDHENMFWYRQDPGLGLRLIYFSYDVKMKEKGDIPEGYSVSREKKERFSLILESASTNQTSMYLCASSSTRDRSFGNTIYFGEGSWLTVV.

This clonotype was recorded a few times. The rearrangement links TRBV6-1 to TRBJ2-7, with D perhaps TRBD1 (6 bases). The germline V gene encodes CDR1 MNHNS and CDR2 SASEGT. V lost 4 bases, J lost 0 bases, and 13 bases lay in between. CDR3 length: 15 amino acids. The CDR3 loop reads CASSVRTDSSYEQYF. The CDR3, as DNA: TGTGCCAGCAGTGTAAGGACAGACAGCTCCTACGAGCAGTACTTC.

The chain employs TRBV12-5 and TRBJ1-5; no clear D. Germline V gene lookup returns CDR1 LGHNT and CDR2 FRNRAP. This CDR3 comprises 13 residues. Trimming took 2 bases from V and 3 from J, leaving 5 bases between them. In nucleotides, the CDR3 is TGTGCTAGTGGTTTGACAGTCAATCAGCCCCAGCATTTT. The encoded protein is CASGLTVNQPQHF.

V usage is TRBV27 and J usage is TRBJ1-4; D might be TRBD1 (5 bases). V lost 3 bases and J lost 8, with 16 bases in between. The CDR3 extends over 15 amino acids. Germline loops: CDR1 MNHEY, CDR2 SMNVEV (reference sequence). CDR3 coding DNA: TGTGCCAGCAGTTTGGGGGAGACCGAAGGGGAAAAACTGTTTTTT. Its translation is CASSLGETEGEKLFF.

This clonotype was seen a few times. The gene calls are TRBV6-2 or TRBV6-3 and TRBJ2-5, with D possibly being TRBD2 (6 bases). V lost 0 bases and J lost 0, with 8 bases in between. This CDR3 comprises 15 residues. Germline V gene lookup returns CDR1 MNHEY and CDR2 SVGEGT. Here the CDR3 DNA reads TGTGCCAGCAGTTACTCGGAGGGAGACCAAGAGACCCAGTACTTC. This codes for CASSYSEGDQETQYF.

This clonotype was counted at least ten times. The chain carries TRBV6-2 or TRBV6-3 and TRBJ2-7, with D perhaps TRBD2 (6 bases). The CDR3 totals 17 residues. V gave up 5 bases and J gave up 0 bases, with 20 bases separating them. Looked up from germline, CDR1 is MNHEY and CDR2 is SVGEGT. The CDR3 reads CASSELLAPVFSYEQYF. Here the CDR3 DNA reads TGTGCCAGCAGTGAGCTCCTAGCGCCGGTCTTCTCCTACGAGCAGTACTTC.

This clonotype was observed many times. The rearrangement uses TRBV20-1 and TRBJ2-7; D not certain. Per germline, CDR1 DFQATT and CDR2 SNEGSKA (reference sequence). Trimming pared 3 bases from V and 3 bases from J, leaving 9 bases between. This CDR3 region has 12 residues. The CDR3 sequence is CSASLLNYEQYF. CDR3 nucleotides: TGCAGTGCTAGTTTACTTAACTACGAGCAGTACTTC.

This clonotype was recorded only once. The chain employs TRBV4-3 and TRBJ2-7; 9 bases are shared with TRBD2. The trim removed 0 bases at V and 0 bases at J, leaving 3 bases unmatched. The CDR3 sequence is 16 residues long. Germline-derived CDR1 and CDR2 are LGHNA and YSLEER. The CDR3 DNA sequence: TGCGCCAGCAGCCAAGACGTAGCGGGGGCCTCCTACGAGCAGTACTTC. It codes for CASSQDVAGASYEQYF.

This clonotype was observed a few times. The junction and the germline gene differ at one end; a read error may be behind it. The CDR3 reads CASREGPQNTETQYF. For the CDR3, the DNA is TGTGCCAGCAGGGAAGGGCCTCAAAACACAGAGACCCAGTACTTC. The V and J genes are TRBV6-1 and TRBJ2-5; D remains unclear. Per germline, CDR1 MNHNS and CDR2 SASEGT. The CDR3 consists of 15 residues.

This clonotype was seen repeatedly, ten times or more. The rearrangement joins TRBV4-1 to TRBJ1-1; D call uncertain. V was clipped by 3 bases and J by 2 bases, with 13 bases between them. Germline V gives CDR1 MGHRA, CDR2 YSYEKL. CDR3 size: 15 residues. The CDR3 loop is CASSHESGINTEAFF. CDR3 sequence (DNA): TGCGCCAGCAGCCATGAAAGCGGGATTAACACTGAAGCTTTCTTT.

This clonotype was seen a few times. The CDR3 sequence: CASSFNRLAGETQYF. The CDR3 DNA follows: TGTGCCAGCAGTTTTAATCGACTAGCGGGGGAGACCCAGTACTTC. The chain carries TRBV28 and TRBJ2-5; TRBD2 aligns across 11 bases. The germline V gene encodes CDR1 MDHEN and CDR2 SYDVKM. The CDR3 consists of 15 residues. With V trimmed by 3 bases and J by 5 bases, 5 bases remained unmatched.

This clonotype occurred a few times. This chain joins TRBV27 and TRBJ1-2; 8 bases line up with TRBD1. The junction had 9 bases not matched to a gene; V was cut back by 4 bases and J by 8 bases. Germline V lookup: CDR1 MNHEY, CDR2 SMNVEV (reference sequence). The length of the CDR3 is 14 residues. CDR3 in amino acids: CASSSASGGVGYTF. CDR3 in DNA: TGTGCCAGCAGTTCCGCATCAGGGGGCGTCGGCTACACCTTC.

This clonotype was seen many times. This rearrangement joins TRBV20-1 to TRBJ2-7, with D maybe TRBD1 (6 bases). V lost 6 bases and J lost 4, with 19 bases in between. The CDR3 covers 14 residues. The germline V gene has CDR1 DFQATT and CDR2 SNEGSKA (reference sequence). CDR3 amino acids: CSADLRDTGYEQYF. CDR3 nucleotides: TGCAGTGCGGACCTCCGGGACACCGGTTACGAGCAGTACTTC.